These T cell receptor beta chains were read from a single sample in a study of cytomegalovirus exposure and HLA in healthy donors. Generated by immunoSEQ multiplex PCR, the TCRdb table keeps only in-frame clones and is missing some. This sample has about 82,000 clones, with 60% to 80% found just once. Sequencing was done on a sample of PBMCs. Receptors originate from a man in his fifties or sixties in good health and CMV-seronegative. CDR3s include the opening cysteine and the closing phenylalanine or tryptophan. The listing skips clone size in some rows; elsewhere it reads once, few, many or a size class.

J,V,size,CDR3
TRBJ2-1,TRBV9,NA,CASSPTWGGQFF
TRBJ1-5,TRBV7-9,few,CASVGGRSNQPQHF
TRBJ2-7,TRBV5-1,NA,CASSLDASTAAWEQYF
TRBJ1-4,TRBV19,NA,CASSIVLSGEKLFF